The clone carrying this T cell receptor beta chain was recorded a few times. Its specificity is unknown. This sample is part of a study of cytotoxic CD8 clonotypes in ibrutinib-treated CLL. Study observations and caveats: Timing of sampling differed between sustained-remission and progressing patients. Baseline clonality, higher than in age-matched healthy donors, tracked circulating CD8+ T-cell counts.

Method: immunoSEQ multiplex PCR; TCRdb's copy keeps in-frame clones and lacks some. The sample lists 35,000 to 45,000 clones, 71% occurring once. Cryopreserved PBMCs yielded about 2.2 micrograms of genomic DNA for TCR beta libraries. Germline V gene lookup returns CDR1 WNHNN and CDR2 SYGVQD (reference sequence). V gave up 6 bases and J gave up 5 bases; unmatched junction bases: 7. This CDR3 is built from 15 residues. The chain couples TRBV10-1 to TRBJ2-1; 10 bases fit TRBD2. This specimen was PBMCs, taken at disease progression, from a patient treated with ibrutinib. The receptor was isolated from a human donor with chronic lymphocytic leukemia. The DNA of the CDR3 is TGCGCCAGCAGCGGTAGCGGGGGGCTCGACAATGAGCAGTTCTTC. This gives the protein CASSGSGGLDNEQFF.